The T cell receptor beta chain under discussion was sequenced for a study of T cell changes during pregnancy in multiple sclerosis. This clone is classed as medium-sized. Using immunoSEQ multiplex PCR, the repertoire was profiled, and TCRdb retains in-frame clones only, with some absent. The sample contains roughly 32,000 clones, under 95% of which appear only once. V was pared by 1 base and J by 3 bases, with 9 bases between. Per germline, CDR1 MNHEY and CDR2 SMNVEV (reference sequence). CDR3 size: 14 residues. The TCR comes from a female donor in good health, enrolled as a control in a pregnancy study. The J gene is TRBJ1-1, the V gene TRBV27, with D possibly being TRBD1 (6 bases). The sequenced sample was CD4+ T cells from peripheral blood mononuclear cells, obtained in the second trimester of pregnancy. CDR3 bases: TGTGCCAGCAGTTTATTCGCAGGGGACACTGAAGCTTTCTTT. Translated: CASSLFAGDTEAFF.